This TCR beta chain was identified in a study of T cell responses to AZD1222 COVID-19 vaccine. The table came from immunoSEQ multiplex PCR; TCRdb's copy has only in-frame clones and leaves some out. The repertoire holds 150,000 to 200,000 clones, with about nine tenths as singletons. The V end was cut by 1 base, the J end by 2 bases, with 12 bases between. Germline CDR1 LGHDT, CDR2 YNNKEL (reference sequence). The CDR3 sequence is 15 residues long. The sample holds one count of this clone. This material consisted of peripheral blood, taken 28 days after the second AZD1222 dose. The source is an adult who received the AZD1222 COVID-19 vaccine. The rearrangement links TRBV3-1 (or the pseudogene TRBV3-2) to TRBJ2-7; weak D call: TRBD1 (6 bases). CDR3 sequence: CASSQAPGQAYEQYF. In DNA, the CDR3 is TGTGCCAGCAGCCAAGCCCCGGGACAAGCCTACGAGCAGTACTTC.